This TCR beta chain stems from a study of shared clonotypes between healthy human individuals. The V end was cut by 0 bases, the J end by 0 bases, with 10 bases between. Germline V gene sequence: CDR1 GTSNPN, CDR2 SVGIG (reference sequence). This CDR3 has 15 amino acids. This clone was counted a single time. Sorted-subset replicate PCR reactions were performed with about 200 ng DNA, corresponding to 30,000 to 35,000 T cell genomes. This table comes from immunoSEQ multiplex PCR, and its TCRdb copy is limited to in-frame clones, with some not included. This sample has some 1,400,000 clones; over 95% occur once, and the top ten carry about 1.2%.

Sequences were obtained from naive CD4+ T cells sorted from blood. Regarding subset: CD45RA+ positively selected. This clonotype was obtained from a man younger than 45 in good health. This rearrangement joins TRBV30 to TRBJ2-3; tentatively, D is TRBD2 (5 bases). The CDR3 loop is CAWSVRRTSTDTQYF. CDR3 DNA sequence: TGTGCCTGGAGTGTACGGCGGACTAGCACAGATACGCAGTATTTT.